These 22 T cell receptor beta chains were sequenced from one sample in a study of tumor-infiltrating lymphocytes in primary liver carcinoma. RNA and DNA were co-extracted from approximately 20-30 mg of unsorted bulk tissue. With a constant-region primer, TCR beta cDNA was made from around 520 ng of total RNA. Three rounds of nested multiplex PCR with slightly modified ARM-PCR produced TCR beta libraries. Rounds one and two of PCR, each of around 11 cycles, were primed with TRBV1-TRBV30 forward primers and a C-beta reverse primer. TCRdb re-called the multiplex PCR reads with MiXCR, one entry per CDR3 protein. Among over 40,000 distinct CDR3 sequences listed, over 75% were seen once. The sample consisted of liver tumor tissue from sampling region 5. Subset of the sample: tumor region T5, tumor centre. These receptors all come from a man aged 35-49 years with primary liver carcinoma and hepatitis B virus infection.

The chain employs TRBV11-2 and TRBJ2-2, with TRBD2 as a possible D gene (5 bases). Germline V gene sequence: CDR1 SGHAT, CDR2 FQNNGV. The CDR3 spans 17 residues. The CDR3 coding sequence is TGTACCAACAGCTTATATCATCGGGGTAGGGACACCGGGGAGCTGTTTTTT. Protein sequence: CTNSLYHRGRDTGELFF.

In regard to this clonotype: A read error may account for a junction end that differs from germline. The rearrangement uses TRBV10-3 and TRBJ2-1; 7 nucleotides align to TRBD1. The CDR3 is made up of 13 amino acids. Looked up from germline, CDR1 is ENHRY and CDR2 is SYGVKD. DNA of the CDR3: TGTGCCACAGAAGGGGACAGCTATAATGAGCAGTCCTTC. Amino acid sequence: CATEGDSYNEQSF.

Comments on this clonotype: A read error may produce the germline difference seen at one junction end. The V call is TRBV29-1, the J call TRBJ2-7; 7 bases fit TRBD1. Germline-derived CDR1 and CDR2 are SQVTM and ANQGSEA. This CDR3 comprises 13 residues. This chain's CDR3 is CSVWTGDVYEQYF. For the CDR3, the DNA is TGTAGCGTGTGGACAGGAGATGTCTACGAGCAGTATTTC.

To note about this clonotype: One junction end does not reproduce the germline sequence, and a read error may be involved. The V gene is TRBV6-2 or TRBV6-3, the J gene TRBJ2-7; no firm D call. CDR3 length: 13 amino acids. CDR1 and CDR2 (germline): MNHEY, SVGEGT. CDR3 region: CAGSYEVPYEQYF. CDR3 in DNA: TGTGCCGGCAGTTACGAGGTACCCTACGAACAGTATTTC.

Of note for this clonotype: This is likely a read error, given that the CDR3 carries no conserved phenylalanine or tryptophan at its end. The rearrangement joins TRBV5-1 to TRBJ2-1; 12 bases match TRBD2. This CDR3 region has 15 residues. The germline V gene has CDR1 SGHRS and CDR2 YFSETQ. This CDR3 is CTSNSLAGGPNEQFL. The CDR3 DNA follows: TGCACCAGCAACTCCCTAGCGGGAGGGCCCAATGAGCAGTTCCTC.

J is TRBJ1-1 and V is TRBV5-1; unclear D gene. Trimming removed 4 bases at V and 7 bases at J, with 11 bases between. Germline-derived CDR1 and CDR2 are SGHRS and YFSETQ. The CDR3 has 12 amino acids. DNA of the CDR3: TGCGCCAGCAGCGCGGAGACTGGTGAAGCTTTCTTT. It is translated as CASSAETGEAFF.

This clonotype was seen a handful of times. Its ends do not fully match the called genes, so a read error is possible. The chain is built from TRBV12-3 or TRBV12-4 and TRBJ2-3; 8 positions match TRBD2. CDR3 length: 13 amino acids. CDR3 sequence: CASSTSGTDTRYF. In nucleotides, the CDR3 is TGCGCCAGCAGTACTAGCGGCACAGATACGCGGTATTTT.

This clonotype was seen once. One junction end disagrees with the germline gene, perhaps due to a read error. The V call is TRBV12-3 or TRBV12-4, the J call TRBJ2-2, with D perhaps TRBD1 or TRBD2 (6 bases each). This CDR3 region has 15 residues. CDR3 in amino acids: CASSSGQGIAVGAVF. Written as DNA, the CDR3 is TGTGCCAGCAGTTCAGGGCAGGGGATAGCGGTCGGAGCTGTTTTT.

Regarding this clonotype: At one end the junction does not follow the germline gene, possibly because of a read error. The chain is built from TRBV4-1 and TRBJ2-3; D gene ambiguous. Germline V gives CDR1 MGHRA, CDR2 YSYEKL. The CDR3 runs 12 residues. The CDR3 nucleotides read TGCGCCAGCACCCAAAGCTCGGATACGCAGTATTTT. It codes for CASTQSSDTQYF.

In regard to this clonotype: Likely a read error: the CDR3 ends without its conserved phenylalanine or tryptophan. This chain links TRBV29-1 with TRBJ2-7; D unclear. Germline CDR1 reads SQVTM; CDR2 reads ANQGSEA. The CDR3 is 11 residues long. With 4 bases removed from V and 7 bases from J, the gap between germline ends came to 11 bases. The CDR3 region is CSVVWTSEQYI. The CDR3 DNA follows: TGCAGCGTTGTTTGGACCTCAGAGCAGTACATC.

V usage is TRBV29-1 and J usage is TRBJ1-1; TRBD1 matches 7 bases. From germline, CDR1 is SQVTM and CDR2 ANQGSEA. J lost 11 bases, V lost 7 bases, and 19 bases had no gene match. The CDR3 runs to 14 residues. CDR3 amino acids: CSAYKGATSVEAFF. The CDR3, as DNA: TGCAGCGCCTACAAGGGGGCAACCTCTGTTGAGGCTTTCTTT.

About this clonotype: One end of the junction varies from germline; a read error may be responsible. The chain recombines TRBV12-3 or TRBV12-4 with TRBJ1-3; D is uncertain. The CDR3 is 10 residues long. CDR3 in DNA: TGTGCCACCTCGGCGAACACAATATATTTT. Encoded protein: CATSANTIYF.

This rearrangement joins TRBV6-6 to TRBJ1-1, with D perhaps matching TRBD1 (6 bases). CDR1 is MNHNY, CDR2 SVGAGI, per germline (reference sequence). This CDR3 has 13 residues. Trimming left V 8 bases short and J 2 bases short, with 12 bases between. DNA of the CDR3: TGTGCCAGCCTGGCAGGGGACAACACTGAAGCTTTCTTT. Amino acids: CASLAGDNTEAFF.

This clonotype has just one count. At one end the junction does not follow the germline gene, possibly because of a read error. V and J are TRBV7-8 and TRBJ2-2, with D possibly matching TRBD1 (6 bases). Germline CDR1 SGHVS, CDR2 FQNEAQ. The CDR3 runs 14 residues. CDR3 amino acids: CVSTYRVSTGELFF. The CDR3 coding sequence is TGTGTCAGCACCTACAGGGTCAGCACCGGGGAGCTGTTTTTT.

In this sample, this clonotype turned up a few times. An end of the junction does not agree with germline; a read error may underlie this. CDR3 loop: CASRPLRGGFSGSNVLTF. CDR3 nucleotides: TGTGCCAGCAGACCTCTTAGAGGGGGCTTCTCTGGGTCCAACGTCCTGACCTTC. This chain uses TRBV6-1 with TRBJ2-6; TRBD1 aligns across 7 bases. Per germline, CDR1 MNHNS and CDR2 SASEGT. CDR3 size: 18 residues.

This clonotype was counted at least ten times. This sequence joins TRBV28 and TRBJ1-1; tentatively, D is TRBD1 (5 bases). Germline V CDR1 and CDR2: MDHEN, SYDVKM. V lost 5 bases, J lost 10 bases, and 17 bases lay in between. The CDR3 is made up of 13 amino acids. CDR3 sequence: CASSLGGAALAFF. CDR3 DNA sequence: TGTGCCAGCAGTCTGGGTGGGGCAGCTTTAGCTTTCTTT.

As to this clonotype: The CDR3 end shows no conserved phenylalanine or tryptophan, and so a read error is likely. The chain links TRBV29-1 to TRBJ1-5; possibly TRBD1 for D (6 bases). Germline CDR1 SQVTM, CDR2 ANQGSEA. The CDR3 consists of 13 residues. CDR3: CSVVGQINQSQHL. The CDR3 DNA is TGTAGCGTTGTCGGACAGATCAATCAGTCCCAGCATCTT.

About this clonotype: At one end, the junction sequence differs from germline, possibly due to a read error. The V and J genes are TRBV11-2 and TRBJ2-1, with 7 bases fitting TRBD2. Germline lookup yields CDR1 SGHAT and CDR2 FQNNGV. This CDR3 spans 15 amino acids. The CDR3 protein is CASSCSGPLDDEQFF. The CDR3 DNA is TGTGCGAGCAGCTGTAGCGGGCCACTCGACGATGAGCAGTTCTTC.

The CDR3 loop is CASSPTGAEQYF. The CDR3 nucleotides read TGTGCCAGCAGCCCGACGGGAGCCGAGCAGTACTTC. The genes are TRBV11-2 and TRBJ2-7; tentative D call: TRBD2 (6 bases). V shed 5 bases and J shed 6 bases, with 11 bases lying between them. The CDR3 is 12 residues long. CDR1 is SGHAT, CDR2 FQNNGV, per germline.

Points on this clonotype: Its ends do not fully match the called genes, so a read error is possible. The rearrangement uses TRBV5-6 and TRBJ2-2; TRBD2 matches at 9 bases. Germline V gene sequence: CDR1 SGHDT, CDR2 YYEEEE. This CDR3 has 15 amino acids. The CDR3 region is CGSSLGLAGTGELFF. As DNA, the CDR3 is TGTGGCAGCAGCTTGGGACTAGCCGGCACCGGGGAGCTGTTTTTT.

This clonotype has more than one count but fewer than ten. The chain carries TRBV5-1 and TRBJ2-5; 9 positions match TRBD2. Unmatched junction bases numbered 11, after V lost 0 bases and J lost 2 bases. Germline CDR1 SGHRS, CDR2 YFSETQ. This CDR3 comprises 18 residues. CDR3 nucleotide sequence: TGCGCCAGCAGCTTGGTCGGGGCTAGCGGGGCACTACAAGAGACCCAGTACTTC. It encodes CASSLVGASGALQETQYF.

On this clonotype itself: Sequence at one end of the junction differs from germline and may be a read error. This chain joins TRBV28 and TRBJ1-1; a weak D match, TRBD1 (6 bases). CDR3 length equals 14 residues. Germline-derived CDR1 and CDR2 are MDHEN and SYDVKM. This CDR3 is CTSNTFRGGTEAFF. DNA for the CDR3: TGTACCAGCAACACCTTCAGGGGAGGAACTGAAGCTTTCTTT.